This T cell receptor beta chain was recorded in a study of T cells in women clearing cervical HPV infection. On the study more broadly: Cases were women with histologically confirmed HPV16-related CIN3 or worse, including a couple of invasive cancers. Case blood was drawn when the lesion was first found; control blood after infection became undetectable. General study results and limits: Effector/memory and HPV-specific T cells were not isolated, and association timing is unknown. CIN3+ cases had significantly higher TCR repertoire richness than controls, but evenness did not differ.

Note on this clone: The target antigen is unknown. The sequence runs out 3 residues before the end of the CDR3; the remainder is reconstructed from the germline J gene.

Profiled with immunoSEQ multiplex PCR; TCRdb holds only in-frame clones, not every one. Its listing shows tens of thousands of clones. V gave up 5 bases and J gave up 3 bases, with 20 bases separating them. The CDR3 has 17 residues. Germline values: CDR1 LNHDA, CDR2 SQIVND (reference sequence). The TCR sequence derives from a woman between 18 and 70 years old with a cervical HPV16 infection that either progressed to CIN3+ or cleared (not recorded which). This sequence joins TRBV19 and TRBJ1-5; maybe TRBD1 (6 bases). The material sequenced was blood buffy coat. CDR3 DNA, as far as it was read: TGTGCCAGTAGTTCCCCTCCCGCCGGGACACACAATCAGCCC. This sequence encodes CASSSPPAGTHNQP. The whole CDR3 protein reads CASSSPPAGTHNQPQHF.